This T cell receptor (beta chain) was profiled in a study of T cells in localized non-small cell lung cancer. TCRdb's copy holds only in-frame clones and misses some; the assay was immunoSEQ multiplex PCR. The sample has approximately 15,000 clones; around 90% are singletons. Comments on this clone: Its antigen is currently unknown.

V was clipped by 0 bases and J by 10 bases, with 16 bases between them. The germline gives CDR1 LGHNA, CDR2 YSLEER. The CDR3 loop spans 16 amino acids. Findings and caveats of the study: For the top 100 tumor clones, a median roughly 53 also appeared in adjacent lung. Uninvolved adjacent lung showed higher T cell clonality than tumor. Among blood samples, higher T cell density accompanied longer overall survival.

The chain carries TRBV4-3 and TRBJ1-6, with D unresolved. This sequence was found in a woman aged 35-70 years with stage III lung adenocarcinoma. This material consisted of peripheral blood mononuclear cells, taken before any cancer treatment. CDR3 nucleotides: TGCGCCAGCAGCCAAGATGTCGCCAACGGTTACTCACCCCTCCACTTT. Its translation is CASSQDVANGYSPLHF.